A selection of T cell receptor beta chains follows, all from one sample in a study of blood T cell repertoires in COVID-19. Data came from immunoSEQ multiplex PCR; TCRdb stores just in-frame clones and leaves some out. The sample holds about 130,000 clones, just under 85% seen once. The sequencing input was peripheral blood. These receptors originate from a human donor in a cohort sampled during active COVID-19. Both conserved end residues are part of each CDR3. The D gene is left open where the match is weak. Rows may omit the clone size; those that give it use once, few, many or a size class.

CDR3 DNA: TGTGCCAGCTCACCTAAGACAGGGCTCTACAATGAGCAGTTCTTC
CDR3 protein: CASSPKTGLYNEQFF
J gene: TRBJ2-1
CDR3 length: 15
clone size: NA
D gene: TRBD1
V gene: TRBV18

CDR3 DNA: TGTGCCAGCAAAGACAGGGGGCCCAATGAGCAGTTCTTC
CDR3 protein: CASKDRGPNEQFF
J gene: TRBJ2-1
CDR3 length: 13
clone size: NA
D gene: TRBD1
V gene: TRBV12-3/TRBV12-4

CDR3 DNA: TGTGCCAGCAGCTTAGGGCCAGCCGGGGAGCTGTTTTTT
CDR3 protein: CASSLGPAGELFF
J gene: TRBJ2-2
CDR3 length: 13
clone size: NA
D gene: NA
V gene: TRBV7-3

CDR3 DNA: TGTGCCAGTAGTCGAGGATCAGCTTACAATGAGCAGTTCTTC
CDR3 protein: CASSRGSAYNEQFF
J gene: TRBJ2-1
CDR3 length: 14
clone size: NA
D gene: NA
V gene: TRBV19

CDR3 DNA: TGTGCCATCAGTGAGTCAACAGACTACGAGCAGTACTTC
CDR3 protein: CAISESTDYEQYF
J gene: TRBJ2-7
CDR3 length: 13
clone size: NA
D gene: NA
V gene: TRBV10-3

CDR3 DNA: TGTGCCAGCAGCTTAGACGTAGGCGGGGCCCAGTACTTC
CDR3 protein: CASSLDVGGAQYF
J gene: TRBJ2-5
CDR3 length: 13
clone size: NA
D gene: NA
V gene: TRBV11-2

CDR3 DNA: TGTGCCAGCAGCTTATTAGGGAGCGGGAACCAAGAGACCCAGTACTTC
CDR3 protein: CASSLLGSGNQETQYF
J gene: TRBJ2-5
CDR3 length: 16
clone size: NA
D gene: TRBD2
V gene: TRBV7-2

CDR3 DNA: TGTGCCAGCAGCCAAGATCCGGACAGGGATAGCTCCTATAATTCACCCCTCCACTTT
CDR3 protein: CASSQDPDRDSSYNSPLHF
J gene: TRBJ1-6
CDR3 length: 19
clone size: many
D gene: TRBD1
V gene: TRBV3-1/TRBV3-2

CDR3 DNA: TGCGCCAGCAGCGACCAGGGGTACACCGGGGAGCTGTTTTTT
CDR3 protein: CASSDQGYTGELFF
J gene: TRBJ2-2
CDR3 length: 14
clone size: NA
D gene: NA
V gene: TRBV5-1

CDR3 DNA: TGTGCCAGCAGCTCGACAGGGGGCGGATCCTACAATGAGCAGTTCTTC
CDR3 protein: CASSSTGGGSYNEQFF
J gene: TRBJ2-1
CDR3 length: 16
clone size: NA
D gene: TRBD1
V gene: TRBV7-9

CDR3 DNA: TGTGCTAGTGGTTCCGGGACAGGGGACCTATACTATGGCTACACCTTC
CDR3 protein: CASGSGTGDLYYGYTF
J gene: TRBJ1-2
CDR3 length: 16
clone size: NA
D gene: TRBD1
V gene: TRBV12-5

CDR3 DNA: TGTGCCAGCGCCAACAGGGTGGCAGATACGCAGTATTTT
CDR3 protein: CASANRVADTQYF
J gene: TRBJ2-3
CDR3 length: 13
clone size: NA
D gene: NA
V gene: TRBV27

CDR3 DNA: TGTGCCTGGACCCGGGACTCCAACACCGGGGAGCTGTTTTTT
CDR3 protein: CAWTRDSNTGELFF
J gene: TRBJ2-2
CDR3 length: 14
clone size: NA
D gene: NA
V gene: TRBV30

CDR3 DNA: TGTGCCAGCACCCCTTTTTCAGGGGCCGCTCCGGAGCTGTTTTTT
CDR3 protein: CASTPFSGAAPELFF
J gene: TRBJ2-2
CDR3 length: 15
clone size: NA
D gene: NA
V gene: TRBV7-2

CDR3 DNA: TGTGCCAGCTCACCATTCCGGGGGGAGAACACCGGGGAGCTGTTTTTT
CDR3 protein: CASSPFRGENTGELFF
J gene: TRBJ2-2
CDR3 length: 16
clone size: once
D gene: TRBD2
V gene: TRBV18

CDR3 DNA: TGTGCCACCAGTGATTCGGGGGGGCTGGAAGATACGCAGTATTTT
CDR3 protein: CATSDSGGLEDTQYF
J gene: TRBJ2-3
CDR3 length: 15
clone size: NA
D gene: TRBD2
V gene: TRBV24-1

CDR3 DNA: TGTGCCAGCAGCTTCAGCGGGGGGTTTATCACCGGGGAGCTGTTTTTT
CDR3 protein: CASSFSGGFITGELFF
J gene: TRBJ2-2
CDR3 length: 16
clone size: NA
D gene: TRBD2
V gene: TRBV3-1/TRBV3-2

CDR3 DNA: TGCGCCAGCAAGGGACAGAAGAACACTGAAGCTTTCTTT
CDR3 protein: CASKGQKNTEAFF
J gene: TRBJ1-1
CDR3 length: 13
clone size: NA
D gene: TRBD1
V gene: TRBV10-1

CDR3 DNA: TGCGCCAGCAGCTCCCGGGAAGGTCAGCCCCAGCATTTT
CDR3 protein: CASSSREGQPQHF
J gene: TRBJ1-5
CDR3 length: 13
clone size: NA
D gene: NA
V gene: TRBV4-1

CDR3 DNA: TGCGCCAGCAGCCTAACCCCGGGAACTAGCGTGACCCCCGAGCAGTACTTC
CDR3 protein: CASSLTPGTSVTPEQYF
J gene: TRBJ2-7
CDR3 length: 17
clone size: NA
D gene: TRBD2
V gene: TRBV4-1

CDR3 DNA: TGTGCCAGCAGCTTTGACAGGGAGGTCGAAGCTTTCTTT
CDR3 protein: CASSFDREVEAFF
J gene: TRBJ1-1
CDR3 length: 13
clone size: NA
D gene: TRBD1
V gene: TRBV7-2

CDR3 DNA: TGTGCCAGTAGTTACTTAGCGGGGGGGCAGGGCAATGAGCAGTTCTTC
CDR3 protein: CASSYLAGGQGNEQFF
J gene: TRBJ2-1
CDR3 length: 16
clone size: NA
D gene: TRBD2
V gene: TRBV19

CDR3 DNA: TGTGCCAGCAGCTTGGACAGGGGAAATTCACCCCTCCACTTT
CDR3 protein: CASSLDRGNSPLHF
J gene: TRBJ1-6
CDR3 length: 14
clone size: NA
D gene: TRBD1
V gene: TRBV5-4

CDR3 DNA: TGTGCCAGCAGCTTGGCGGTCGAGATGGGGAGCACTGAAGCTTTCTTT
CDR3 protein: CASSLAVEMGSTEAFF
J gene: TRBJ1-1
CDR3 length: 16
clone size: NA
D gene: NA
V gene: TRBV5-5

CDR3 DNA: TGTGCCAGCAGCTCACGCGGACAGGGCTTTGGCTACACCTTC
CDR3 protein: CASSSRGQGFGYTF
J gene: TRBJ1-2
CDR3 length: 14
clone size: NA
D gene: TRBD1
V gene: TRBV3-1/TRBV3-2

CDR3 DNA: TGTGCCAGCAGCCTCTTAAGCCCGGGAATAGGGTTCACTGAAGCTTTCTTT
CDR3 protein: CASSLLSPGIGFTEAFF
J gene: TRBJ1-1
CDR3 length: 17
clone size: once
D gene: NA
V gene: TRBV9

CDR3 DNA: TGTGCCAGCAGTCCGGTTGGCAATCAGCCCCAGCATTTT
CDR3 protein: CASSPVGNQPQHF
J gene: TRBJ1-5
CDR3 length: 13
clone size: few
D gene: NA
V gene: TRBV27

CDR3 DNA: TGCGCCAGCAGTGAGTGGGGCAGGGAAAATGAAAAACTGTTTTTT
CDR3 protein: CASSEWGRENEKLFF
J gene: TRBJ1-4
CDR3 length: 15
clone size: NA
D gene: NA
V gene: TRBV10-2

CDR3 DNA: TGCGCCAGCAGTGAGGGGGGGGCACACAACTATGGCTACACCTTC
CDR3 protein: CASSEGGAHNYGYTF
J gene: TRBJ1-2
CDR3 length: 15
clone size: NA
D gene: NA
V gene: TRBV10-2

CDR3 DNA: TGTGCCATCAGTACAGGGGTAATGAACACTGAAGCTTTCTTT
CDR3 protein: CAISTGVMNTEAFF
J gene: TRBJ1-1
CDR3 length: 14
clone size: NA
D gene: TRBD1
V gene: TRBV10-3

CDR3 DNA: TGCGCCAGCAGCAAGGACAAGCTGAACAATGAGCAGTTCTTC
CDR3 protein: CASSKDKLNNEQFF
J gene: TRBJ2-1
CDR3 length: 14
clone size: NA
D gene: NA
V gene: TRBV5-1

CDR3 DNA: TGTGCCAGCAGCCTCAGGGTTGAAAATTCACCCCTCCACTTT
CDR3 protein: CASSLRVENSPLHF
J gene: TRBJ1-6
CDR3 length: 14
clone size: once
D gene: NA
V gene: TRBV7-8

CDR3 DNA: TGTGCCAGCAGCTTTATCGGGGTCGGGAATTCACCCCTCCACTTT
CDR3 protein: CASSFIGVGNSPLHF
J gene: TRBJ1-6
CDR3 length: 15
clone size: NA
D gene: NA
V gene: TRBV5-8

CDR3 DNA: TGTGCCAGCAGCTTGCACGGGGAGCTGTTTTTT
CDR3 protein: CASSLHGELFF
J gene: TRBJ2-2
CDR3 length: 11
clone size: NA
D gene: NA
V gene: TRBV5-6

CDR3 DNA: TGTGCCAGCTCACCACAGGCTAGAACTGAAGCTTTCTTT
CDR3 protein: CASSPQARTEAFF
J gene: TRBJ1-1
CDR3 length: 13
clone size: NA
D gene: NA
V gene: TRBV18

CDR3 DNA: TGTGCCAGCAGCCCGCCGGGAGGTTCACCCCTCCACTTT
CDR3 protein: CASSPPGGSPLHF
J gene: TRBJ1-6
CDR3 length: 13
clone size: NA
D gene: NA
V gene: TRBV3-1/TRBV3-2

CDR3 DNA: TGTGCCAGCAGTTACGGCGGAGCGCAGAACACTGAAGCTTTCTTT
CDR3 protein: CASSYGGAQNTEAFF
J gene: TRBJ1-1
CDR3 length: 15
clone size: NA
D gene: NA
V gene: TRBV6-6

CDR3 DNA: TGTGCCAGCAGCTCGGGGGGCCGCACAGATACGCAGTATTTT
CDR3 protein: CASSSGGRTDTQYF
J gene: TRBJ2-3
CDR3 length: 14
clone size: NA
D gene: NA
V gene: TRBV11-3

CDR3 DNA: TGCGCCACCCAGGGGAACTATGGCTACACCTTC
CDR3 protein: CATQGNYGYTF
J gene: TRBJ1-2
CDR3 length: 11
clone size: NA
D gene: NA
V gene: TRBV10-2

CDR3 DNA: TGCGCCAGCAGCCAAGAGTCCACAGGGGTTCGGGGCTACACCTTC
CDR3 protein: CASSQESTGVRGYTF
J gene: TRBJ1-2
CDR3 length: 15
clone size: NA
D gene: TRBD1
V gene: TRBV4-1

CDR3 DNA: TGTGCCTGGATCCCCCCTCCTGGCGGGATGTCTTCACCCCTCCACTTT
CDR3 protein: CAWIPPPGGMSSPLHF
J gene: TRBJ1-6
CDR3 length: 16
clone size: NA
D gene: NA
V gene: TRBV30

CDR3 DNA: TGTGCCAGCAGTCGGACAATTACGCAGTATTTT
CDR3 protein: CASSRTITQYF
J gene: TRBJ2-3
CDR3 length: 11
clone size: NA
D gene: NA
V gene: TRBV12-3/TRBV12-4

CDR3 DNA: TGTGCCAGCAGTTATAACAGACAGAATTCACCCCTCCACTTT
CDR3 protein: CASSYNRQNSPLHF
J gene: TRBJ1-6
CDR3 length: 14
clone size: NA
D gene: NA
V gene: TRBV6-2/TRBV6-3

CDR3 DNA: TGTGCCAGTAGTGAACGGACAGGGGAGGGCTACACCTTC
CDR3 protein: CASSERTGEGYTF
J gene: TRBJ1-2
CDR3 length: 13
clone size: NA
D gene: TRBD1
V gene: TRBV19

CDR3 DNA: TGCGCCAGCAGCCACCCGGGACTAGCGGGGATTGCTAGCACAGATACGCAGTATTTT
CDR3 protein: CASSHPGLAGIASTDTQYF
J gene: TRBJ2-3
CDR3 length: 19
clone size: NA
D gene: TRBD2
V gene: TRBV4-1

CDR3 DNA: TGTGCCAGCAGTTCGGGGAATCAGCCCCAGCATTTT
CDR3 protein: CASSSGNQPQHF
J gene: TRBJ1-5
CDR3 length: 12
clone size: NA
D gene: NA
V gene: TRBV12-3/TRBV12-4

CDR3 DNA: TGTGCTAGTGGTTTGGACCAGGTGATCAGCCCCCAGCATTTT
CDR3 protein: CASGLDQVISPQHF
J gene: TRBJ1-5
CDR3 length: 14
clone size: NA
D gene: NA
V gene: TRBV12-5

CDR3 DNA: TGTGCCAGCTCACACCTAGACAATGAGCAGTTCTTC
CDR3 protein: CASSHLDNEQFF
J gene: TRBJ2-1
CDR3 length: 12
clone size: NA
D gene: NA
V gene: TRBV18

CDR3 DNA: TGTGCCAGCAGTCGGACTAGCGGGGGGGCGGAGACCCAGTACTTC
CDR3 protein: CASSRTSGGAETQYF
J gene: TRBJ2-5
CDR3 length: 15
clone size: NA
D gene: TRBD2
V gene: TRBV7-9

CDR3 DNA: TGCAGCGTTGAAGTCGGGACAGCTGGAAACACCATATATTTT
CDR3 protein: CSVEVGTAGNTIYF
J gene: TRBJ1-3
CDR3 length: 14
clone size: NA
D gene: TRBD1
V gene: TRBV29-1